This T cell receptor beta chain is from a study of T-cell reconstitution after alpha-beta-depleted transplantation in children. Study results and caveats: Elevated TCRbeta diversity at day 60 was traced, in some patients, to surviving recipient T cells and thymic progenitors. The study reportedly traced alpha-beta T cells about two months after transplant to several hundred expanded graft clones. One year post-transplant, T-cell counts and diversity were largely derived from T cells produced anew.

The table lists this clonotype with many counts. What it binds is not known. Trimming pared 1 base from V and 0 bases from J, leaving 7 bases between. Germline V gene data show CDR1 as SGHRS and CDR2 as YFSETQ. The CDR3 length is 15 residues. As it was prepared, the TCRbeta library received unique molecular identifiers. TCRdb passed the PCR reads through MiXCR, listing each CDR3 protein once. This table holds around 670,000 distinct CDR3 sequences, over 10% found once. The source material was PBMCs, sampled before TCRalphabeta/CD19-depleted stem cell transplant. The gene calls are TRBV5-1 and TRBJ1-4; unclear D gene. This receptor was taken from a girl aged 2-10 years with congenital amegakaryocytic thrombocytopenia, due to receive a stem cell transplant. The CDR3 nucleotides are TGCGCCAGCAGCTTGAACCCAGCAACTAATGAAAAACTGTTTTTT. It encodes CASSLNPATNEKLFF.